This is a list of T cell receptor beta chains from one sample in a study of cytomegalovirus exposure and HLA in healthy donors. TCRdb keeps only in-frame clones here, not all; method: immunoSEQ multiplex PCR. Counted here are roughly 180,000 clones, roughly 85% occurring once; the ten biggest clones make up around 15%. Sequenced input: PBMCs. The receptors were sampled from a man in his forties or fifties in good health and CMV-seropositive. Both conserved end residues are part of each CDR3. Fields, in order: J gene, clone size, D gene, V gene, CDR3 DNA, CDR3 protein. A D gene is named only where the DNA matches it firmly. Size is stated for part of the rows, as once, few or many counts, or as a class when the clone is expanded.

TRBJ1-2 NA TRBD1 TRBV29-1 TGCAGCGTTGAAGCCCCCGACAGGGGAGGTGGCTATGGCTACACCTTC CSVEAPDRGGGYGYTF
TRBJ1-2 once TRBD1 TRBV7-2 TGTGCCAGCAGCTTAGCATCGTCGCCAGGGGGCGGTGGCTACACCTTC CASSLASSPGGGGYTF
TRBJ2-2 NA TRBD2 TRBV5-1 TGCGCCAGCAGCTTAAGGACTAGCGGGGGGCCAAACACCGGGGAGCTGTTTTTT CASSLRTSGGPNTGELFF
TRBJ2-1 NA TRBD2 TRBV29-1 TGCAGCGTTGAAGTGCGGGGGGCCCCCTACAATGAGCAGTTCTTC CSVEVRGAPYNEQFF
TRBJ1-6 NA NA TRBV13 TGTGCCAGCAGCTCCCGAGGAAGCTCCTATAATTCACCCCTCCACTTT CASSSRGSSYNSPLHF
TRBJ1-1 NA TRBD1 TRBV10-3 TGTGCCATCAGTGAGGGGACAGGGTGGACTGAAGCTTTCTTT CAISEGTGWTEAFF
TRBJ2-1 few NA TRBV6-1 TGTGCCAGCAGTATAGGGGCGGCAGGGGCGGATGAGCAGTTCTTC CASSIGAAGADEQFF
TRBJ1-6 NA TRBD1 TRBV5-4 TGTGCCAGCAGCCCCCGCCCCAGGGGGCGTAATTCACCCCTCCACTTT CASSPRPRGRNSPLHF
TRBJ1-2 NA NA TRBV5-5 TGTGCCAGCAGCTATTTTCTCCCCAGGGCCCTCGTTAGTGGCTACACCTTC CASSYFLPRALVSGYTF
TRBJ1-5 NA TRBD1 TRBV6-1 TGTGCCAGCAGTGAGCCGGGACAGGGAGCTACTCAGCCCCAGCATTTT CASSEPGQGATQPQHF
TRBJ1-1 few NA TRBV6-1 TGTGCCAGCAGCCTAAGTCTCACTGAAGCTTTCTTT CASSLSLTEAFF
TRBJ2-7 NA NA TRBV4-1 TGCGCCAGCAGCCAATTCGGGGGTGTTGAGGGCACAAACTTC CASSQFGGVEGTNF
TRBJ2-4 NA NA TRBV6-1 TGTGCCAGCACTCAGGGAACCAAAAACATTCAGTACTTC CASTQGTKNIQYF
TRBJ2-2 few NA TRBV5-1 TGCGCCAGCAGCTCGAGGGCCCCCAACACCGGGGAGCTGTTTTTT CASSSRAPNTGELFF
TRBJ1-5 NA NA TRBV13 TGTGCCAGCAGCTTAGGCCGCGGTTTCGACAATCAGCCCCAGCATTTT CASSLGRGFDNQPQHF
TRBJ1-2 NA NA TRBV7-9 TGTGTCAGCAGCTTAGTGGGCAGGAGAAAGGGGTTCACCTTC CVSSLVGRRKGFTF
TRBJ2-1 NA TRBD1 TRBV4-1 TGCGCCAGCAGCCAAGATCACAGGGGATACAATGAGCAGTTCTTC CASSQDHRGYNEQFF
TRBJ2-2 NA NA TRBV7-3 TGTGCCAGCGGAATGCAGGGGATTAGCACCGGGGAGCTGTTTTTT CASGMQGISTGELFF
TRBJ2-5 NA NA TRBV5-1 TGCGCCAGCAGCTTGGGTCCAGTGGAGGAGACCCAGTACTTC CASSLGPVEETQYF
TRBJ1-1 NA NA TRBV4-1 TGCGCCAGCAGCCAAGTATCGCCTCTGGCGGCGGAGTTT CASSQVSPLAAEF
TRBJ1-2 NA NA TRBV28 TGTGCCAGCAGTACCGGGGGGGCGATGGGGTCCTATGGCTACACCTTC CASSTGGAMGSYGYTF
TRBJ1-1 NA TRBD1 TRBV5-4 TGTGCCAGCAGCTTCGGGACAGTGAACACTGAAGCTTTCTTT CASSFGTVNTEAFF
TRBJ2-1 NA NA TRBV19 TGTGCCAGTAAACCCCCCGGGGGTTACGGATACAATGAGCAGTTCTTC CASKPPGGYGYNEQFF
TRBJ1-1 NA TRBD1 TRBV5-4 TGTGCCAGCAGCTTGGGGCGGGACAGCCCTGAAGCTTTCTTT CASSLGRDSPEAFF
TRBJ1-1 NA NA TRBV19 TGTGCCAGTAGTATAGATCCACAAATGAACACTGAAGCTTTCTTT CASSIDPQMNTEAFF
TRBJ2-3 NA TRBD1 TRBV19 TGTGCCAGTAGCCCCGGGACAGGGAGCGCAGATACGCAGTATTTT CASSPGTGSADTQYF
TRBJ1-2 NA TRBD1 TRBV11-2 TGTGCCAGCAGACGGACAGGGGAAGGCTACACCTTC CASRRTGEGYTF